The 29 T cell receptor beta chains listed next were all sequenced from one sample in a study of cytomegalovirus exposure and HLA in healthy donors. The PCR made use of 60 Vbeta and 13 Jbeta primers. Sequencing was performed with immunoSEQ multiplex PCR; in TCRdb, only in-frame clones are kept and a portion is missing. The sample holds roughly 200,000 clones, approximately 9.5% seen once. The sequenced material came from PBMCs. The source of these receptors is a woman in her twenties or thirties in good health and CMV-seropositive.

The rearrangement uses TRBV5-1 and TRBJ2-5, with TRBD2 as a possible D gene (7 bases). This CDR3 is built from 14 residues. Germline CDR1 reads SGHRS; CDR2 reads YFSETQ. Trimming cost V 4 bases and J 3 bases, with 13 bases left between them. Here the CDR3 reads CASSGGGTKETQYF. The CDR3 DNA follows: TGCGCCAGCAGCGGGGGCGGGACTAAAGAGACCCAGTACTTC. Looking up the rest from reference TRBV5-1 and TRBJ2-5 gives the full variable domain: KAGVTQTPRYLIKTRGQQVTLSCSPISGHRSVSWYQQTPGQGLQFLFEYFSETQRNKGNFPGRFSGRQFSNSRSEMNVSTLELGDSALYLCASSGGGTKETQYFGPGTRLLVL.

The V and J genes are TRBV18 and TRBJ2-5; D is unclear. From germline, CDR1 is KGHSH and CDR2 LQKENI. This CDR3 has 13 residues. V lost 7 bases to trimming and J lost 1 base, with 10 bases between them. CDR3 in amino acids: CASLRNPQETQYF. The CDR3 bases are TGTGCCAGCTTGCGGAACCCCCAAGAGACCCAGTACTTC.

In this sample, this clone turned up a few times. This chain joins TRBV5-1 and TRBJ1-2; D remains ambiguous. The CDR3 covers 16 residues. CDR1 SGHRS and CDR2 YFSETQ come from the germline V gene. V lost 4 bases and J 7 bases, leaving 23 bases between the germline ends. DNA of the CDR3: TGCGCCAGCAGCCTCACCCTCGTTGCGGGGAATGGTGGCTACACCTTC. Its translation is CASSLTLVAGNGGYTF.

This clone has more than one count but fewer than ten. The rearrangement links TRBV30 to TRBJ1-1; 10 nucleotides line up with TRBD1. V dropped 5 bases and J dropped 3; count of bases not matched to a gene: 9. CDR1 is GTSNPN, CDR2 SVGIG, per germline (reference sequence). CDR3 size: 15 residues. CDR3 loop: CAWYSPGTGDTEAFF. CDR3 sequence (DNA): TGTGCCTGGTACTCCCCCGGGACAGGGGACACTGAAGCTTTCTTT.

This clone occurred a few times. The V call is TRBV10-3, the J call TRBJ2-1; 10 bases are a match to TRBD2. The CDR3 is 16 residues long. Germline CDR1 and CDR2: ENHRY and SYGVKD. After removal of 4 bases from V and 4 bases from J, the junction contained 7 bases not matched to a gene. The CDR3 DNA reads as TGTGCCATCAGTGCCGCTAGCGGGAGCCGATACAATGAGCAGTTCTTC. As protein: CAISAASGSRYNEQFF.

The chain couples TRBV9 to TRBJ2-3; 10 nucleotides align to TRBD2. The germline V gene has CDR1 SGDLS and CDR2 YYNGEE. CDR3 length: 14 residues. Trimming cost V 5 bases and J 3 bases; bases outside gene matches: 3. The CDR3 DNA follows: TGTGCCAGCAGTTCTAGCGGGAGTACAGATACGCAGTATTTT. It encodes CASSSSGSTDTQYF.

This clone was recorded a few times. Here the CDR3 DNA reads TGTGCCAGCAGACGGGAGTCTGGGGCCAACGTCCTGACTTTC. Protein product: CASRRESGANVLTF. J is TRBJ2-6 and V is TRBV2, with TRBD2 as a possible D gene (6 bases). This CDR3 comprises 14 residues. V dropped 6 bases and J dropped 1 base, with 7 bases sitting between them. In germline, CDR1 is SNHLY, CDR2 FYNNEI.

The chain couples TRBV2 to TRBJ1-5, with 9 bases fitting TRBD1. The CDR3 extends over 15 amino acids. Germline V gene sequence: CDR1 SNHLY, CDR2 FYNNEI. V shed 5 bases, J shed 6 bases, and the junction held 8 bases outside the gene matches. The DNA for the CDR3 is TGTGCCAGCAGTCCCCTTACAGGGGGCAGTCAGCCCCAGCATTTT. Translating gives CASSPLTGGSQPQHF.

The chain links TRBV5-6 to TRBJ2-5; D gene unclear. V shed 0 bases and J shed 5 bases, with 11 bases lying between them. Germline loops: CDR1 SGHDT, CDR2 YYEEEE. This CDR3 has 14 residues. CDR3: CASSLVSLTETQYF. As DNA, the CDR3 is TGTGCCAGCAGCTTGGTCTCCCTAACTGAGACCCAGTACTTC.

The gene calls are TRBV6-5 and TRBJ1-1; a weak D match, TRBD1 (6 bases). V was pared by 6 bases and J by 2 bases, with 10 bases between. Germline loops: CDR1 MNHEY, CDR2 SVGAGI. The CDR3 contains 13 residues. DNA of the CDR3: TGTGCCAGCAGCCCAGGGGATAACACTGAAGCTTTCTTT. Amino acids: CASSPGDNTEAFF.

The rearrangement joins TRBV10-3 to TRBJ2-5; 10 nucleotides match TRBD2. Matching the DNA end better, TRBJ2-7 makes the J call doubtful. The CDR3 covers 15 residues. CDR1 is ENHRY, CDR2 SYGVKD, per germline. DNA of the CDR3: TGTGCCATCAGACAAGCTAGCGGGAGCTCCTACGAGCAGTACTTC. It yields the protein CAIRQASGSSYEQYF.

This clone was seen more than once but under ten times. CDR3 in amino acids: CASSHSQGQGIYF. The CDR3 bases are TGTGCCAGCAGCCACTCCCAGGGACAGGGGATATATTTT. The rearrangement uses TRBV7-6 and TRBJ1-3; 10 bases map to TRBD1. Germline CDR1 is SGHVS and CDR2 is FNYEAQ. The V gene end was trimmed by 5 bases and the J gene end by 13 bases; junction bases not matched to a gene: 8. This CDR3 is 13 amino acids long.

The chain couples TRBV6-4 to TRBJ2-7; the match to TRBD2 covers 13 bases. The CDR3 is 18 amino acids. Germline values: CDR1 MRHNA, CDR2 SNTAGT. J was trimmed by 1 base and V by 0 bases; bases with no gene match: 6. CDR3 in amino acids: CASSDSETSGRPSYEQYF. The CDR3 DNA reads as TGTGCCAGCAGTGACTCGGAGACTAGCGGGAGGCCTTCCTACGAGCAGTACTTC.

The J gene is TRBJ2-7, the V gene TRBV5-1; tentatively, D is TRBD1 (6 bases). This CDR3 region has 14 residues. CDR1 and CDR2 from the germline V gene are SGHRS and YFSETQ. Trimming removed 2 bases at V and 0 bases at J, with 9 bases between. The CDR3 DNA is TGCGCCAGCAGCTTTTCCAGGGGCTCCTACGAGCAGTACTTC. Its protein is CASSFSRGSYEQYF.

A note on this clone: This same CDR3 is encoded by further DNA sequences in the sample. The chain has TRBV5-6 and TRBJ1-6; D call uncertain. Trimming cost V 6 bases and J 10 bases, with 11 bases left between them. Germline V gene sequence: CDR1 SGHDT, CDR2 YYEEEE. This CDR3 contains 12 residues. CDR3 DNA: TGTGCCAGCAACTGGGCGAACTCACCCCTCCACTTT. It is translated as CASNWANSPLHF.

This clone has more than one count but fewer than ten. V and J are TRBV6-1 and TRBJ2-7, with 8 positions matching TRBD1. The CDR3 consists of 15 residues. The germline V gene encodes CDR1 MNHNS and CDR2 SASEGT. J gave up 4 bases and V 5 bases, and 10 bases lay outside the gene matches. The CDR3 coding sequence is TGTGCCAGCAGTTCCCAGCCGGGACAGGCTTACGAGCAGTACTTC. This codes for CASSSQPGQAYEQYF.

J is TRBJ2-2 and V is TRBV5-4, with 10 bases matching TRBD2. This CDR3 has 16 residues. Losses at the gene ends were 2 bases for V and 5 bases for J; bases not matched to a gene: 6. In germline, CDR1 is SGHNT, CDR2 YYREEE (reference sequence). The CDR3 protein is CASSLPPSGSTGELFF. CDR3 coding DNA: TGTGCCAGCAGCTTACCGCCTAGCGGGAGTACCGGGGAGCTGTTTTTT.

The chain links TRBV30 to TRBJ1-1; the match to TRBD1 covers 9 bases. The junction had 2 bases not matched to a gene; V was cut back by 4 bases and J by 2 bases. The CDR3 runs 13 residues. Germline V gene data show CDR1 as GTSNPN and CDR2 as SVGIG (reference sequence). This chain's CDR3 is CAWTQGANTEAFF. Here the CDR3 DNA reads TGTGCCTGGACACAGGGGGCAAACACTGAAGCTTTCTTT.

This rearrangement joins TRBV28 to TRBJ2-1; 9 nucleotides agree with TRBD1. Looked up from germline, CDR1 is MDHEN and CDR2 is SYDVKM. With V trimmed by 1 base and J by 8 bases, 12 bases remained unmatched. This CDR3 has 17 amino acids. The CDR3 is CASSLSSAGDRVYEQFF. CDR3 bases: TGTGCCAGCAGTTTATCAAGTGCGGGGGACAGGGTGTATGAGCAGTTCTTC. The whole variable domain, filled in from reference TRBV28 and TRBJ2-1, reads DVKVTQSSRYLVKRTGEKVFLECVQDMDHENMFWYRQDPGLGLRLIYFSYDVKMKEKGDIPEGYSVSREKKERFSLILESASTNQTSMYLCASSLSSAGDRVYEQFFGPGTRLTVL.

CDR3 protein: CALQGGSYNEQFF. The CDR3 DNA reads as TGTGCCTTACAAGGGGGCTCCTACAATGAGCAGTTCTTC. The chain carries TRBV30 and TRBJ2-1; tentative D call: TRBD1 (6 bases). V was shortened by 7 bases and J by 0 bases, with 10 bases between the two germline ends. The CDR3 is 13 residues long. Germline CDR1 reads GTSNPN; CDR2 reads SVGIG (reference sequence).

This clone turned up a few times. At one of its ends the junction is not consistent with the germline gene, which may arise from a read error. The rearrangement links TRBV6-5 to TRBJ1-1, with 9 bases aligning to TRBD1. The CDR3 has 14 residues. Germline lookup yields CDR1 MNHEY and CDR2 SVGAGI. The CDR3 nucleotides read TGTGCCAGCAGTCCCGGGACAGGGAACAATGAAGCTTTCTTT. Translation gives CASSPGTGNNEAFF.

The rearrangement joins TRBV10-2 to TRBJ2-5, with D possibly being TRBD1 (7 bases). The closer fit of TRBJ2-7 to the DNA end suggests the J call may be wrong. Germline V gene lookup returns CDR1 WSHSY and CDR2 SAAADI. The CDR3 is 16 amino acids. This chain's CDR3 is CASSESTGRLSIEQYF. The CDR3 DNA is TGCGCCAGCAGTGAGTCGACAGGGAGGCTCAGTATCGAGCAGTACTTC.

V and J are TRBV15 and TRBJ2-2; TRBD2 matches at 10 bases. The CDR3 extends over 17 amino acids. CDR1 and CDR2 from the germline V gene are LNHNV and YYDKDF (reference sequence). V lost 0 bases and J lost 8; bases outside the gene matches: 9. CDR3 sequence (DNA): TGTGCCACCAGCAGAGATCTGAGCGGGAGGGCCAGGGGGGAGCTGTTTTTT. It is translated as CATSRDLSGRARGELFF.

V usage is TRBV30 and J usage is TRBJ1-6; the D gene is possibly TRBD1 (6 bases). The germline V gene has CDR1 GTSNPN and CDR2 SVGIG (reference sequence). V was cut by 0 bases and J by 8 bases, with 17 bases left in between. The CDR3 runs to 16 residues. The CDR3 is CAWSVPGAKRDSPLHF. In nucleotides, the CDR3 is TGTGCCTGGAGTGTCCCAGGGGCGAAAAGGGATTCACCCCTCCACTTT.

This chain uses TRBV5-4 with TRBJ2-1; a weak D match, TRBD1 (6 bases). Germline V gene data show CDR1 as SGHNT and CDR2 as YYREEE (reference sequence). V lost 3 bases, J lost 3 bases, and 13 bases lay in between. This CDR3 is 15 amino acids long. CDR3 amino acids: CASSSGGGHYNEQFF. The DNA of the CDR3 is TGTGCCAGCAGCTCTGGGGGCGGGCACTACAATGAGCAGTTCTTC.

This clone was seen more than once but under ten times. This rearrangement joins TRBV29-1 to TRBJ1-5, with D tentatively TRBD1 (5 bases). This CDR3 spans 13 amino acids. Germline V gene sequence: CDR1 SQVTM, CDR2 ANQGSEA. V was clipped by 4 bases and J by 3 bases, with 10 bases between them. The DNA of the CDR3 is TGCAGCGTTGGGCTGGGACTCAATCAGCCCCAGCATTTT. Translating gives CSVGLGLNQPQHF.

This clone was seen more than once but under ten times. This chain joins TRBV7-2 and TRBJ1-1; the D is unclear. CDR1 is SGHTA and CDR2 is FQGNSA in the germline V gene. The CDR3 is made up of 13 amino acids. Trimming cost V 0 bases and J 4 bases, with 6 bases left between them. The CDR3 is CASSLAPVTEAFF. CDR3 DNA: TGTGCCAGCAGCTTAGCCCCGGTCACTGAAGCTTTCTTT.

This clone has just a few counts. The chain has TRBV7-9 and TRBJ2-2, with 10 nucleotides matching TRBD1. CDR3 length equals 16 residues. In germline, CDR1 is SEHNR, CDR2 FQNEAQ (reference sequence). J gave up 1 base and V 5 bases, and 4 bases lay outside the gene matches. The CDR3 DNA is TGTGCCAGCAGCGCAGGGACAGGGGTGAACACCGGGGAGCTGTTTTTT. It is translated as CASSAGTGVNTGELFF.

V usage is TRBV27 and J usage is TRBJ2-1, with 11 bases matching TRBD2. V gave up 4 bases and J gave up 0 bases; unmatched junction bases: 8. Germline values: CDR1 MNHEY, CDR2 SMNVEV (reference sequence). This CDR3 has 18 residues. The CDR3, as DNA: TGTGCCAGCAGTTCTACGGGACTAGCGGCCAGCTCCTACAATGAGCAGTTCTTC. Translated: CASSSTGLAASSYNEQFF.